This T cell receptor (beta chain) was identified in a study of CD8 T cells in Susac syndrome. Study summary: When their blood was taken, patients with Susac syndrome were therapy-naive, taking corticosteroids, or taking intravenous immunoglobulin alone. Study-wide findings and caveats: Across the total CD8+ repertoires, sixteen Susac-specific public clones were detected, and across the CD8+ TEMRA repertoires, four to six such clones were detected.

The authors negatively isolated CD8+ and CD4+ T cells and FACS-enriched TEMRA cells. Random hexamers were used to reverse transcribe the RNA input (0.5 to 1 ug). The authors amplified TCR beta CDR3 across 54 Vbeta and 13 Jbeta using immunoSEQ multiplex PCR. TCRdb re-derived calls from the immunoSEQ multiplex PCR reads in MiXCR, one entry per CDR3 protein. Among more than 150,000 distinct CDR3 sequences, 85% to 95% were seen once, and the ten largest hold 0.15% to 0.2%. As concerns this clonotype: Its target is unknown.

The CDR3 loop spans 15 amino acids. V trimming: 2 bases; J trimming: 3 bases; junction bases outside the gene matches: 3. The sequence came from a human donor with Susac syndrome. The sample consisted of CD8+ T cells from PBMCs. The rearrangement links TRBV12-3 or TRBV12-4 to TRBJ2-7, with 11 bases lining up with TRBD2. CDR3 loop: CASSLTLAGGYEQYF. CDR3 DNA: TGTGCCAGCAGTTTAACCCTAGCGGGGGGCTACGAGCAGTACTTC.